This T cell receptor beta chain was identified in a study of PD-1 blockade in classical Hodgkin lymphoma. Turning to the study itself: Patients were administered nivolumab (3 mg/kg intravenously) every 2 weeks. Study-wide findings and caveats: TCR diversity rose significantly by C4D1 in CD4+ but not CD8+ cells. Partial responders and progressors had significantly lower baseline TCR diversity.

Time point described: cycle 4 day 1 (C4D1), after 6 weeks of nivolumab. All patients experienced relapse after autologous stem cell transplantation, and brentuximab vedotin exposure was variable. Trimming at V came to 1 base and at J to 3 bases, leaving 7 bases not matched to a gene. This CDR3 is built from 16 residues. Looked up from germline, CDR1 is SGHAT and CDR2 is FQNNGV. To note about this clone: Its target is unknown.

Using immunoSEQ multiplex PCR, the repertoire was profiled, and TCRdb retains in-frame clones only, with some absent. Found here are 64,000 or so clones, over 85% of them singletons; the top ten hold approximately 8%. The chain employs TRBV11-2 and TRBJ2-7; 9 bases align to TRBD1. This specimen was peripheral blood mononuclear cells (PBMCs), taken before the fourth cycle of nivolumab. The sequence was obtained from a human donor with classical Hodgkin lymphoma. The CDR3 DNA follows: TGTGCCAGCAGCTTAGTACCCATGGACAGGGGCTACGAGCAGTACTTC. Translating it yields CASSLVPMDRGYEQYF.